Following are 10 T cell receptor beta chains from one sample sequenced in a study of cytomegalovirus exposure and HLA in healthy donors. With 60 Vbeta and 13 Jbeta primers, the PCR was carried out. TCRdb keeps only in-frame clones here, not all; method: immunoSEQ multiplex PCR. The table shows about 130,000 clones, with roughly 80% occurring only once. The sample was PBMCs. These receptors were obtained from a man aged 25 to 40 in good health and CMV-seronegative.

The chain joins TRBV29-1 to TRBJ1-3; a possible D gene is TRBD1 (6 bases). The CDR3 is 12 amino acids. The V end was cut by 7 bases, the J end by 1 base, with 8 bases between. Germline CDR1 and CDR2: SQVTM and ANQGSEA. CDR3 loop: CSGRGSGNTIYF. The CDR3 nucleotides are TGCAGCGGCAGGGGATCTGGAAACACCATATATTTT. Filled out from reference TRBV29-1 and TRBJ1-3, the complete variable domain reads SAVISQKPSRDICQRGTSLTIQCQVDSQVTMMFWYRQQPGQSLTLIATANQGSEATYESGFVIDKFPISRPNLTFSTLTVSNMSPEDSSIYLCSGRGSGNTIYFGEGSWLTVV.

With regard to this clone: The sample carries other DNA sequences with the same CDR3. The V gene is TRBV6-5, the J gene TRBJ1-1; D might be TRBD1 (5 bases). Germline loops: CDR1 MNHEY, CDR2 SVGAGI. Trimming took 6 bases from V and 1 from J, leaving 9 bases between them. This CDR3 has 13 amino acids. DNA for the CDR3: TGTGCCAGCAGCTACGGACAGAACACTGAAGCTTTCTTT. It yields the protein CASSYGQNTEAFF.

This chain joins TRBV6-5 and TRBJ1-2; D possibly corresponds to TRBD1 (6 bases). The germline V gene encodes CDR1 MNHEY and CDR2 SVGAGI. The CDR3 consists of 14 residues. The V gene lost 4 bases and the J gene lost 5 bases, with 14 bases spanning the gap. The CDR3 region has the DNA TGTGCCAGCAGTTTGTCCGGGACACTTTATGGCTACACCTTC. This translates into CASSLSGTLYGYTF.

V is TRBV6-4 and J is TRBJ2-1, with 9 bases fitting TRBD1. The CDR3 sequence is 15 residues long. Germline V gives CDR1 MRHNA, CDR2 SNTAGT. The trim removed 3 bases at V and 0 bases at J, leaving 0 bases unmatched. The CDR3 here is CASSETGGSYNEQFF. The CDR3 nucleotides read TGTGCCAGCAGTGAGACAGGGGGCTCCTACAATGAGCAGTTCTTC.

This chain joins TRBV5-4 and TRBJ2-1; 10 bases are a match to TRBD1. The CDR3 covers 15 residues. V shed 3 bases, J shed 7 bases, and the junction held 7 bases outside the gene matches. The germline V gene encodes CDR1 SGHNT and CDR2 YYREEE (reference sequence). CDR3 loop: CASSSRDRGWNEQFF. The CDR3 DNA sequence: TGTGCCAGCAGCTCCCGGGACAGGGGTTGGAATGAGCAGTTCTTC. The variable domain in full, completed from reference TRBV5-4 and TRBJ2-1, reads ETGVTQSPTHLIKTRGQQVTLRCSSQSGHNTVSWYQQALGQGPQFIFQYYREEENGRGNFPPRFSGLQFPNYSSELNVNALELDDSALYLCASSSRDRGWNEQFFGPGTRLTVL.

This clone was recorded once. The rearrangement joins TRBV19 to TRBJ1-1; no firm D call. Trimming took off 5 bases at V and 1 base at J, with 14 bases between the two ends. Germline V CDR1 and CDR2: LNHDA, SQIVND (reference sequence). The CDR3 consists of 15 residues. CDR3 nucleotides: TGTGCCAGTAGTCCCTTCCTGACGGGGAACACTGAAGCTTTCTTT. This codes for CASSPFLTGNTEAFF.

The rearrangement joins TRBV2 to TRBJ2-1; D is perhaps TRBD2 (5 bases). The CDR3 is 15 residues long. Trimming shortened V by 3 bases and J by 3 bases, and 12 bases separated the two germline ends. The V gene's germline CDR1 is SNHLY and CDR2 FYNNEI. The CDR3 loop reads CASSDDGVGYNEQFF. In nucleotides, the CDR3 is TGTGCCAGCAGTGACGACGGGGTTGGCTACAATGAGCAGTTCTTC.

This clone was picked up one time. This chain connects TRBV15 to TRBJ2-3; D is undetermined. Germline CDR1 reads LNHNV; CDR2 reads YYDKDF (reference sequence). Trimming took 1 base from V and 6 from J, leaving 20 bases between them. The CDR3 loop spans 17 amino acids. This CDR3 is CATSRVKPPALMDTQYF. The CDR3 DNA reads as TGTGCCACCAGCAGAGTCAAGCCCCCCGCTTTGATGGATACGCAGTATTTT.

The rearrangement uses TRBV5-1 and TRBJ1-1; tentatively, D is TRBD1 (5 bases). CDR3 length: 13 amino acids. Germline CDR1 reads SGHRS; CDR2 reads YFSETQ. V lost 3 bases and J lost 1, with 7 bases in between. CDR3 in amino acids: CASSSQGNTEAFF. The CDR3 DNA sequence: TGCGCCAGCAGCTCGCAGGGGAACACTGAAGCTTTCTTT.

The CDR3 sequence: CAWSVLAALENEQFF. The CDR3 DNA is TGTGCCTGGAGTGTACTGGCGGCGCTCGAGAATGAGCAGTTCTTC. This chain uses TRBV30 with TRBJ2-1, with unresolved D. Trimming shortened V by 0 bases and J by 7 bases, and 16 bases separated the two germline ends. Germline lookup yields CDR1 GTSNPN and CDR2 SVGIG (reference sequence). The CDR3 runs to 15 residues.